The rows below give T cell receptor beta chains drawn from one sample of a study of vaccination and CD4 T cells after COVID-19. One entry per CDR3 protein, called by TCRdb with MiXCR from the PCR reads. Of about 9,300 distinct CDR3 sequences in the sample, under 40% are singletons; the top ten hold roughly a fifth. These TCRs are of unknown antigen specificity. Sample: CD4+ T cells from blood, cultured in vitro. The receptors derive from a human donor in good health. CDR3s include the opening cysteine and the closing phenylalanine or tryptophan. Fields, in order: clone size, V gene, J gene, D gene, CDR3 DNA, CDR3 protein. A D gene is named only where the DNA matches it firmly. Rows may omit the clone size; those that give it use once, few, many or a size class.

.	TRBV4-3	TRBJ1-5	.	TGCGCCAGCAGCCAAGATTGGGAACGCAATCAGCCCCAGCATTTT	CASSQDWERNQPQHF
.	TRBV6-1	TRBJ2-6	TRBD2	TGTGCCAGCAGTCCCGGGACTACCCGAGGTGGGGCCAACGTCCTGACTTTC	CASSPGTTRGGANVLTF
few	TRBV20-1	TRBJ2-3	.	TGCAGTGCTTTCCCTAGCACAGATACGCAGTATTTT	CSAFPSTDTQYF
few	TRBV11-3	TRBJ2-1	TRBD2	TGTGCCAGCAGCTTAGTTCTAGCGGGAACCAATGAGCAGTTCTTC	CASSLVLAGTNEQFF
.	TRBV21-1	TRBJ2-7	.	TGTGCCAGCAGCTACGAGCAGTACTTC	CASSYEQYF
.	TRBV29-1	TRBJ1-2	.	TGCAGCGTTGTGGAACAGGGTATTACCTCCTTCTTC	CSVVEQGITSFF
.	TRBV29-1	TRBJ2-5	TRBD2	TGCAGCGGGCGTGGTCTTTCGGCGGGGGCCCAGTACTTC	CSGRGLSAGAQYF
few	TRBV6-2/TRBV6-3	TRBJ2-3	TRBD2	TGTGCCAGCAGGCCGAGACTAGCGGGCACAGATACGCAGTATTTT	CASRPRLAGTDTQYF
few	TRBV12-3/TRBV12-4	TRBJ1-1	.	TGTGCCAGCACCCACGGGCAGCCAAACACTGAAGCTTTCTTT	CASTHGQPNTEAFF
.	TRBV7-8	TRBJ2-5	TRBD1	TGTGCCGGCAGCCAAACAGGGGTAGGGGAGACCCAGTACTTC	CAGSQTGVGETQYF
few	TRBV7-6	TRBJ2-2	TRBD1	TGTGCCAGCAGCCCAACAGCCCAGGGGGCGAGTTGGGCCGGGGAGCTGTTTTTT	CASSPTAQGASWAGELFF
.	TRBV20-1	TRBJ2-7	TRBD2	TGCAGTGCGCGGCGTCTCCTAGCGGGGGGCAGCGAGCAGTACTTC	CSARRLLAGGSEQYF
.	TRBV20-1	TRBJ2-4	TRBD2	TGCAGTGCTAGTTCTAGCGGGAGGGTGGCCAAAAACATTCAGTACTTC	CSASSSGRVAKNIQYF
.	TRBV28	TRBJ1-2	.	TGTGCCAGCAGTTTCCGAGGGGAGGGTAACTATGGCTACACCTTC	CASSFRGEGNYGYTF
.	TRBV20-1	TRBJ2-3	.	TGCAGTGCTAGAGGGGGGCAGGCCGGGAGAGTTGATACGCAGTATTTT	CSARGGQAGRVDTQYF
.	TRBV20-1	TRBJ2-7	.	TGCAGTGCTAGTAGGGGCGTTGAGGGGCAGTACTTC	CSASRGVEGQYF
.	TRBV7-9	TRBJ1-1	TRBD1	TGTGCCAGCAGCACAGGGGGCGAGTGGACTGAAGCTTTCTTT	CASSTGGEWTEAFF
few	TRBV6-1	TRBJ2-1	.	TGTGCCAGCAGTCCGGCGGCCAGGGAGGATGAGCAGTTCTTC	CASSPAAREDEQFF
.	TRBV6-4	TRBJ2-1	TRBD2	TGTGCCAGCAGTACACTAGCGGGAGGAACGAATGAGCAGTTCTTC	CASSTLAGGTNEQFF
few	TRBV7-2	TRBJ2-7	.	TGTGCCAGCAGCTCAGGGACCCAGGGGGAGCAGTACTTC	CASSSGTQGEQYF
few	TRBV20-1	TRBJ1-5	.	TGCAGTGCTAAGAATCAGGGGCAGCCCCAGCATTTT	CSAKNQGQPQHF
medium-sized	TRBV6-5	TRBJ1-2	TRBD1	TGTGCCAGCAGTTACAAGGGACAGTCCCGGGGGTATGGCTACACCTTC	CASSYKGQSRGYGYTF
.	TRBV30	TRBJ2-5	.	TGTGCCTGGATAACCGGGGAGACCCAGTACTTC	CAWITGETQYF
few	TRBV20-1	TRBJ2-3	.	TGCAGTGCTAGAGGGCTAGCGGATACGCAGTATTTT	CSARGLADTQYF
medium-sized	TRBV27	TRBJ1-2	.	TGTGCCAGCAGTTTAAGGAGAGACAGCCTATATGGCTACACCTTC	CASSLRRDSLYGYTF
.	TRBV29-1	TRBJ2-7	.	TGCAGCGGGGAAAAGCTGGGGACGAGGGAGCAGTACTTC	CSGEKLGTREQYF
few	TRBV20-1	TRBJ2-3	TRBD2	TGCAGTGCTGCAGGGCTAGCGGGAATCTCCACAGATACGCAGTATTTT	CSAAGLAGISTDTQYF
.	TRBV20-1	TRBJ2-7	TRBD2	TGCAGCTCAGATGGGGCGGGAGGACCCTGGGGGGAGCAGTACTTC	CSSDGAGGPWGEQYF
medium-sized	TRBV6-1	TRBJ1-5	.	TGTGCCAGCAGTGAACAGGTGTCGGGGGGCAATCAGCCCCAGCATTTT	CASSEQVSGGNQPQHF
few	TRBV6-5	TRBJ1-5	.	TGTGCCAGCAGTTACAGGAAAGGGCAGGGCCATCTGTCGCTGAGCAATCAGCCCCAGCATTTT	CASSYRKGQGHLSLSNQPQHF
medium-sized	TRBV10-3	TRBJ1-2	.	TGTGCCGCCAGCGGGGTGGGAGACTATGGCTACACCTTC	CAASGVGDYGYTF
few	TRBV25-1	TRBJ1-1	.	TGTGCCAGCAGTGGTTTGGGGGCTGAAGCTTTCTTT	CASSGLGAEAFF
few	TRBV20-1	TRBJ2-7	.	TGCAGTGCAAGACCGGGACACACCTACGAGCAGTACTTC	CSARPGHTYEQYF
.	TRBV6-1	TRBJ2-3	TRBD2	TGTGCCAGCAGTGGACTAGCGGGAGGAGATACGCAGTATTTT	CASSGLAGGDTQYF
few	TRBV6-2/TRBV6-3	TRBJ2-2	TRBD2	TGTGCCAGCAGCTTACTAGCGGGAATTACCGGGGAGCTGTTTTTT	CASSLLAGITGELFF
.	TRBV12-3/TRBV12-4	TRBJ1-2	.	TGTGCCAGCAGTTCCAGACGGAGGTCAAACTATGGCTACACCTTC	CASSSRRRSNYGYTF
.	TRBV7-9	TRBJ2-2	TRBD1	TGTGCCAGCACCCCTCGGGGTTGGAACAGACGACAGGGCACCGGGGAGCTGTTTTTT	CASTPRGWNRRQGTGELFF
.	TRBV20-1	TRBJ1-1	.	TGCAGTGCTAGAGACTACACAGAAGCTTTCTTT	CSARDYTEAFF
.	TRBV5-6	TRBJ1-3	.	TGTGCCAGCAGCTTGACCGAGAACACCATATATTTT	CASSLTENTIYF
.	TRBV25-1	TRBJ2-2	.	TGTGCCAGCAGTGAGACAGGTTACACCGGGGAGCTGTTTTTT	CASSETGYTGELFF
.	TRBV7-8	TRBJ2-1	.	TGTGCCAGCAGCCTGAACAATGAGCAGTTCTTC	CASSLNNEQFF
.	TRBV4-3	TRBJ1-5	.	TGCGCCAGCAGCCAAGGACAGGCCCCAAGCAATCAGCCCCAGCATTTT	CASSQGQAPSNQPQHF
.	TRBV20-1	TRBJ1-1	.	TGCAGTGCTAGATCAACACCTAACACTGATGCTTTCTTT	CSARSTPNTDAFF
medium-sized	TRBV27	TRBJ1-1	.	TGTGCCAGCAGTTTTACCACAGGGTTAACTGAAGCTTTCTTT	CASSFTTGLTEAFF
medium-sized	TRBV4-3	TRBJ1-1	.	TGCGCCAGCAGCCAAGACAGTTACACTGAAGCTTTCTTT	CASSQDSYTEAFF
few	TRBV6-1	TRBJ2-5	.	TGTGCCAGCAGTGAAGCGTTTCCGGGTCCTGAGACCCAGTACTTC	CASSEAFPGPETQYF
.	TRBV7-2	TRBJ1-2	TRBD1	TGTGCCAGCAGCCCAGCTTCGGACAGGGTTAATGGCTACACCTTC	CASSPASDRVNGYTF
.	TRBV5-3	TRBJ1-2	.	TGTGCCAGAAGCTTGGCCCCTAACTATGGCTACACCTTC	CARSLAPNYGYTF
.	TRBV2	TRBJ2-7	.	TGTGCCAGCAGTCAAGGACGAGCGCCCCGGATGGAGCAGTACTTC	CASSQGRAPRMEQYF
few	TRBV10-3	TRBJ2-1	.	TGTGCCATCAGTGAAATGGGCTCCTACAATGAGCAGTTCTTC	CAISEMGSYNEQFF
few	TRBV7-9	TRBJ2-7	TRBD2	TGTGCCAGCAGCACTAGCGACACCTACGAGCAGTACTTC	CASSTSDTYEQYF
medium-sized	TRBV20-1	TRBJ1-5	.	TGCAGTGCTACAGGCGGCCAGGGGCAAGGCAATCAGCCCCAGCATTTT	CSATGGQGQGNQPQHF
once	TRBV19	TRBJ2-3	.	TGTGCCAGTAGAGATCGGCGGGCATCCACAGATACGCAGTATTTT	CASRDRRASTDTQYF
.	TRBV18	TRBJ2-7	.	TGTGCCAGCTCACTCGGGACATCATCCTACGAGCAGTACTTC	CASSLGTSSYEQYF
.	TRBV27	TRBJ2-7	.	TGTGCCAGCAGTTTAGGGCTATATACGGACCGACTCTACGAGCAGTACTTC	CASSLGLYTDRLYEQYF
.	TRBV2	TRBJ2-7	TRBD2	TGTGCCAGCAGTACCCCGGGGGGGTTCGGGGAGCAGTACTTC	CASSTPGGFGEQYF
once	TRBV7-9	TRBJ1-4	.	TGTGCCAGCAGCGTCGCCGGGACACCTGAAAAACTGTTTTTT	CASSVAGTPEKLFF